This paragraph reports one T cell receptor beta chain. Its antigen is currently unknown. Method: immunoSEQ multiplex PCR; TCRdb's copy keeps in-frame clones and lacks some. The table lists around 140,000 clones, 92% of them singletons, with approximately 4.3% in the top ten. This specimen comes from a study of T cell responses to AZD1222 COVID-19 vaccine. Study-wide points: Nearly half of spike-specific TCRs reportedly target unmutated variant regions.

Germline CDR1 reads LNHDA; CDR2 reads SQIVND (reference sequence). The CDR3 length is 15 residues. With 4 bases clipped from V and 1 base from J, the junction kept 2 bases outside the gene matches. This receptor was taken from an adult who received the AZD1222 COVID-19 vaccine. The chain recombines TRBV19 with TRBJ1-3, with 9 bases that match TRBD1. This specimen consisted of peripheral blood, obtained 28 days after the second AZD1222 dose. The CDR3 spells CASSRGTGSGNTIYF. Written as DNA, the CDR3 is TGTGCCAGTAGTAGGGGGACAGGGTCTGGAAACACCATATATTTT.